Listed below are T cell receptor beta chains from one sample, sequenced in a study of shared clonotypes between healthy human individuals. Libraries were prepared by immunoSEQ multiplex PCR; TCRdb keeps only in-frame clonotypes and omits some of them. The sample carries about 2.1 million clones, just over 90% recorded once. Material: naive CD8+ T cells from PBMCs. The receptors derive from a man younger than 30 in good health. Some clones in this sample may be carry-over from other donors' samples. CDR3s include the opening cysteine and the closing phenylalanine or tryptophan. The order of the fields is V gene, J gene, clone size, D gene, CDR3 protein, CDR3 DNA. A D gene is named only where the DNA matches it firmly. Where a row states a size, it is once, few, many or the class of an expanded clone; other rows omit it.

TRBV27	TRBJ2-1	few	-	CASSLLISESEQFF	TGTGCCAGCAGTTTATTGATCTCGGAAAGTGAGCAGTTCTTC
TRBV2	TRBJ2-7	-	TRBD1	CAGDSGLSHSYEQYF	TGTGCCGGGGACAGTGGGCTTAGTCACTCCTACGAGCAGTACTTC
TRBV27	TRBJ2-1	-	-	CASISSNNEQFF	TGTGCCAGCATCTCTTCGAACAATGAGCAGTTCTTC
TRBV4-1	TRBJ2-2	-	TRBD1	CASSQPGQGKRTGELFF	TGCGCCAGCAGCCAACCCGGACAGGGAAAAAGGACCGGGGAGCTGTTTTTT
TRBV13	TRBJ1-2	-	TRBD1	CASSFGTAVYGYTF	TGTGCCAGCAGCTTCGGGACAGCAGTCTATGGCTACACCTTC
TRBV7-9	TRBJ2-3	once	-	CASLADTQYF	TGTGCCAGCCTTGCGGATACGCAGTATTTT
TRBV27	TRBJ1-1	-	-	CASSPVNLGHTEAFF	TGTGCCAGCAGCCCGGTTAACTTGGGCCACACTGAAGCTTTCTTT
TRBV9	TRBJ2-7	-	-	CASSARDLPNSYEQYF	TGTGCCAGCAGCGCCCGCGACCTCCCGAACTCCTACGAGCAGTACTTC
TRBV7-8	TRBJ2-2	-	-	CASSFDQNHENTGELFF	TGTGCCAGCAGCTTTGACCAAAACCATGAGAACACCGGGGAGCTGTTTTTT
TRBV7-9	TRBJ2-7	-	TRBD1	CASSLGQGILYEQYF	TGTGCCAGCAGCTTAGGACAGGGGATTCTCTACGAGCAGTACTTC
TRBV13	TRBJ2-7	-	TRBD2	CASSYRDYSRYEQYF	TGTGCCAGCAGCTACCGGGACTACAGTCGCTACGAGCAGTACTTC
TRBV6-6	TRBJ2-1	-	TRBD2	CASSYLREGPNEQFF	TGTGCCAGCAGTTACTTGCGGGAGGGCCCCAATGAGCAGTTCTTC
TRBV29-1	TRBJ1-1	-	-	CSAKGAEAFF	TGCAGCGCCAAGGGAGCAGAAGCTTTCTTT
TRBV28	TRBJ2-1	-	-	CASSLMGQLDGEQFF	TGTGCCAGCAGTTTAATGGGACAACTTGACGGTGAGCAGTTCTTC
TRBV28	TRBJ2-7	-	-	CASSPAEEEQYF	TGTGCCAGCAGTCCGGCCGAGGAGGAGCAGTACTTC
TRBV28	TRBJ1-1	-	-	CASRPTGREAFF	TGTGCCAGCAGGCCAACAGGGCGTGAAGCTTTCTTT
TRBV29-1	TRBJ2-5	-	TRBD1	CSADRVETQYF	TGCAGCGCCGACAGGGTAGAGACCCAGTACTTC
TRBV21-1	TRBJ1-2	-	-	CASSKVRTGAEGYTF	TGTGCCAGCAGCAAAGTTAGGACAGGGGCGGAAGGCTACACCTTC
TRBV29-1	TRBJ2-7	-	TRBD1	CSVEGRLRQGVYEQYF	TGCAGCGTTGAAGGCCGTCTCCGACAGGGGGTTTACGAGCAGTACTTC
TRBV4-3	TRBJ1-2	-	-	CASSQNVGGYTF	TGCGCCAGCAGCCAGAACGTGGGTGGCTACACCTTC
TRBV7-2	TRBJ2-5	-	TRBD2	CASSLRLAGGPGQETQYF	TGTGCCAGCAGCTTGAGACTAGCGGGAGGGCCGGGGCAAGAGACCCAGTACTTC
TRBV27	TRBJ1-2	-	-	CASSLSRVGGYTF	TGTGCCAGCAGTTTATCCAGGGTCGGTGGCTACACCTTC
TRBV6-6	TRBJ2-7	-	TRBD2	CASSYSTSDSYEQYF	TGTGCCAGCAGTTACTCCACTAGCGACTCCTACGAGCAGTACTTC
TRBV7-9	TRBJ2-1	-	-	CASSTRTYDNEQFF	TGTGCCAGCAGTACCCGGACTTACGACAATGAGCAGTTCTTC
TRBV18	TRBJ1-1	-	-	CASSPLYGGKEMNTEAFF	TGTGCCAGCTCACCATTGTACGGGGGCAAGGAGATGAACACTGAAGCTTTCTTT
TRBV29-1	TRBJ2-1	-	-	CSSVVGGPGSNEQFF	TGCAGCTCTGTAGTTGGCGGCCCAGGGTCCAATGAGCAGTTCTTC
TRBV9	TRBJ2-1	-	-	CASSVPRGASGQTHSSYNEQFF	TGTGCCAGCAGCGTGCCCCGGGGGGCTAGCGGCCAAACCCACAGCTCCTACAATGAGCAGTTCTTC
TRBV25-1	TRBJ2-2	few	-	CASSVQATGELFF	TGTGCCAGCAGTGTCCAGGCCACCGGGGAGCTGTTTTTT
TRBV29-1	TRBJ2-7	-	-	CSASVGLAYEQYF	TGCAGCGCCAGTGTCGGGTTAGCCTACGAGCAGTACTTC
TRBV13	TRBJ1-2	-	-	CASSSRDGPSYGYTF	TGTGCCAGCAGCTCGAGAGACGGCCCCTCCTATGGCTACACCTTC
TRBV5-1	TRBJ2-7	-	-	CASSFAGWEQYF	TGCGCCAGCAGCTTCGCCGGTTGGGAGCAGTACTTC
TRBV7-3	TRBJ2-1	-	-	CASSSRQVAYNEQFF	TGTGCCAGCAGCTCCCGCCAGGTGGCCTACAATGAGCAGTTCTTC
TRBV10-3	TRBJ2-3	-	-	CAISEGTDTQYF	TGTGCCATCAGTGAGGGCACAGATACGCAGTATTTT
TRBV13	TRBJ1-1	-	TRBD1	CASSFTGESEAFF	TGTGCCAGCAGCTTCACAGGGGAGTCTGAAGCTTTCTTT
TRBV13	TRBJ2-1	-	-	CASSLGPLNEQFF	TGTGCCAGCAGCTTAGGCCCTTTAAATGAGCAGTTCTTC
TRBV5-1	TRBJ1-1	-	-	CASSLTVKGEAFF	TGCGCCAGCAGCTTGACCGTAAAAGGGGAAGCTTTCTTT
TRBV27	TRBJ1-2	-	TRBD1	CASSPLPLGQVEDYGYTF	TGTGCCAGCAGTCCCCTCCCGCTGGGACAGGTGGAAGACTATGGCTACACCTTC
TRBV7-9	TRBJ2-3	-	TRBD2	CASSPREGGSDTQYF	TGTGCCAGCAGCCCCCGAGAGGGAGGGTCAGATACGCAGTATTTT
TRBV7-9	TRBJ2-1	-	-	CASSLRAGPYNEQFF	TGTGCCAGCAGCTTAAGGGCAGGGCCCTACAATGAGCAGTTCTTC
TRBV27	TRBJ2-2	-	-	CASSSRVYWELFF	TGTGCCAGCAGTTCCAGGGTATATTGGGAGCTGTTTTTT